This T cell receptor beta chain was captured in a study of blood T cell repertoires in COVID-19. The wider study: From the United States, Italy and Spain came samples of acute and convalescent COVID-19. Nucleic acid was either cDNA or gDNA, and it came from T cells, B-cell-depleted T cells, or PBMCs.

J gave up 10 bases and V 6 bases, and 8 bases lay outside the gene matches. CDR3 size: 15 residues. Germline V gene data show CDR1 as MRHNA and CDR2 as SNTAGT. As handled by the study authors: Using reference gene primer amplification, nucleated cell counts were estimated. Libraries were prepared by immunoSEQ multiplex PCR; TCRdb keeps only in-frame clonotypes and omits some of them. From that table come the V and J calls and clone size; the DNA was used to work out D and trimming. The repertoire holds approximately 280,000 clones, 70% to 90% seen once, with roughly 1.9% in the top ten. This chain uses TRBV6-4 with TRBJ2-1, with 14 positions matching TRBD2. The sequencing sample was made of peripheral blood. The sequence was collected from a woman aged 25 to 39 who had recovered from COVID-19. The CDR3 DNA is TGTGCCAGCAGACCGACTAGCGGGGGGGTTGGGGAGCAGTTCTTC. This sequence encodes CASRPTSGGVGEQFF.